This TCR beta chain was captured by sequencing in a study of blood T cell repertoires in COVID-19 (dated by TCRdb to 2019 to 2021). Broadly, across the study: Samples covering the acute and convalescent phases of COVID-19 were provided by collaborators in the United States, Italy and Spain. The material from the prospective study consisted of cDNA or gDNA derived from T cells, B-cell-depleted T cells, or PBMCs. Deeply sampled blood TCRbeta repertoires from subjects exposed to, actively infected with, or recovered from COVID-19 were included in the dataset. The repertoires were released in a freely available public database meant as a resource for research on the immune response to SARS-CoV-2. The samples were drawn from the first 160 participants of the ongoing ImmuneRACE study and from about 1,200 subjects provided by 6 global collaborators. Nearly every sample came with metadata listing a de-identified subject ID, COVID-19 status, age in years and sex. Where available, HLA class I and class II types were obtained from metadata supplied by the sample provider rather than from assay-based typing. Study-wide findings and limitations: Clinical and demographic metadata were provided uncurated, with the amount varying by source and participant.

Each collaborating institution followed its own protocols to collect whole blood in K2EDTA tubes. For TCRbeta analysis, collaborators shipped samples as frozen whole blood, isolated PBMCs, or DNA extracted from either of those sample types. The immunoSEQ Assay, a bias-controlled multiplex PCR, was used to amplify TCRbeta CDR3 regions from genomic DNA. The paper's processing steps were these. The number of nucleated cells in each sample was estimated by amplification of reference gene primers within the assay. To quantify the absolute abundance of each unique TCRbeta CDR3 rearrangement, sequence reads were collapsed and filtered. For each sample, productive Simpson clonality was calculated by taking the square root of Simpson's diversity index across productive rearrangements. Not all clones reach the TCRdb copy of this immuneACCESS table, which keeps in-frame sequences only. Checked studies attribute under half of the gap to unresolved V genes and leave the rest unexplained. Clone size and V and J calls were adopted from that table, with D and trimming inferred from the DNA. This sample is represented by around 55,000 clones; about 90% of them were singletons. The top ten clones comprise roughly 1.4% of the sample.

About this clone itself: Its antigen specificity is not known. The sample holds no much larger clone one base away, and base qualities are not on file.

Trimming removed 1 base from V and 9 bases from J; the gene matches leave 5 bases unexplained. The germline V gene gives CDR1 as KGHSH and CDR2 as LQKENI. The CDR3 has 14 amino acids, counting the end cysteine and phenylalanine. Of the read, only the CDR3 DNA is kept; its 42 bases are in frame from base 1. The clonotype comes from a man aged 55 to 69 with acute or convalescent COVID-19. The chain couples TRBV18 to TRBJ1-5, with TRBD1 identical over 8 junction bases. The sequenced sample consisted of peripheral blood. In nucleotide form, the sequence is TGTGCCAGCTCACCACTAGACAGGGGTTCGCCCCAGCATTTT. This sequence encodes CASSPLDRGSPQHF.